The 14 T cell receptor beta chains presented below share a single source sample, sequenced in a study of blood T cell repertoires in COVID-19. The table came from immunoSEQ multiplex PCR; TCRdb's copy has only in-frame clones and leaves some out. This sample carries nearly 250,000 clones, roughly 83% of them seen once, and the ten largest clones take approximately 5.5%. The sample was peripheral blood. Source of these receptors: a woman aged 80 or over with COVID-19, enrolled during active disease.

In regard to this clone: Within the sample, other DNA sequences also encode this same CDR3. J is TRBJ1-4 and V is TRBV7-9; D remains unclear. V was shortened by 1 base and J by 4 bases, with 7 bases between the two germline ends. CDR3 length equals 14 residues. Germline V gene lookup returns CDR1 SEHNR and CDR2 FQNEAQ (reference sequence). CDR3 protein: CASSLGQNNEKLFF. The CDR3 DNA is TGTGCCAGCAGCTTAGGCCAGAATAATGAAAAACTGTTTTTT.

The CDR3 here is CASSYFRSNNQPQHF. The CDR3, as DNA: TGTGCCAGCAGTTACTTCAGGTCAAACAATCAGCCCCAGCATTTT. This chain connects TRBV6-5 to TRBJ1-5; D not resolved. The CDR3 has 15 residues. Germline CDR1 is MNHEY and CDR2 is SVGAGI. The germline V and J ends were trimmed by 1 base and 3 bases, with 10 bases remaining between them.

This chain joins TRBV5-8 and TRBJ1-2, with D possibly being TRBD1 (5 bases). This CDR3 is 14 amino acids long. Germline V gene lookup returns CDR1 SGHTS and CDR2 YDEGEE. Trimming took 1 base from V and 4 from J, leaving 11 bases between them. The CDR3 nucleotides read TGTGCCAGCAGCTTGAGGGGCGTGTCCTATGGCTACACCTTC. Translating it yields CASSLRGVSYGYTF.

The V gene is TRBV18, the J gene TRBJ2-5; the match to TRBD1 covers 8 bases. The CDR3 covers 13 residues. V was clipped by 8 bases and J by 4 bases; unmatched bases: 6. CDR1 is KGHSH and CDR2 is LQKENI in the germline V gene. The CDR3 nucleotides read TGTGCCAGCGGATCAGGGGGCCGAGAGACCCAGTACTTC. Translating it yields CASGSGGRETQYF.

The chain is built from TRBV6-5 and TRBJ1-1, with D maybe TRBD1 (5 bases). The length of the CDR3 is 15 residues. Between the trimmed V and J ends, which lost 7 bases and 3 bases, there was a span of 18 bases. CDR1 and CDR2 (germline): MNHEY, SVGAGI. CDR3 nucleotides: TGTGCCAGCATGGGCAGTTCTCTAGGGGACACTGAAGCTTTCTTT. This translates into CASMGSSLGDTEAFF.

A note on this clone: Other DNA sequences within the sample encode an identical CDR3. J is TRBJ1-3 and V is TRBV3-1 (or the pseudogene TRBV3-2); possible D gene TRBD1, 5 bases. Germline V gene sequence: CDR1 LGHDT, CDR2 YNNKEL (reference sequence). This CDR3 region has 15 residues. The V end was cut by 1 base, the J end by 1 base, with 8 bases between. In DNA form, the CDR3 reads TGTGCCAGCAGCCAAGCCCGGGGGTCTGGAAACACCATATATTTT. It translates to CASSQARGSGNTIYF.

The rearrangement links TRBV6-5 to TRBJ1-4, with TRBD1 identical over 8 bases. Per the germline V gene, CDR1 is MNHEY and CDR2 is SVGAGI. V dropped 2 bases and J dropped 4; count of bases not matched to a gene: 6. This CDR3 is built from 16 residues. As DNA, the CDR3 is TGTGCCAGCAGTTACCGTGGACAGGGCCTTAATGAAAAACTGTTTTTT. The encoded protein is CASSYRGQGLNEKLFF.

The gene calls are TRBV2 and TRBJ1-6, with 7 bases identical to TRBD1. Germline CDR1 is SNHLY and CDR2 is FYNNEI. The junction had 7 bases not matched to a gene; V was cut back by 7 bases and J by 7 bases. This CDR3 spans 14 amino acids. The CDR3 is CASKETGQNSPLHF. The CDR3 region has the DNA TGTGCCAGCAAAGAGACGGGACAGAATTCACCCCTCCACTTT.

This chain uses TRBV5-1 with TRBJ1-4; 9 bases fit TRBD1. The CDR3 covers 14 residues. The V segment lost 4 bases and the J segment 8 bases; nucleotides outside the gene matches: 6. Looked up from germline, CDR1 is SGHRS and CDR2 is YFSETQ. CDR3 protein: CASSIGQGREKLFF. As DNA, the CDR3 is TGCGCCAGCAGCATAGGACAGGGGCGGGAAAAACTGTTTTTT.

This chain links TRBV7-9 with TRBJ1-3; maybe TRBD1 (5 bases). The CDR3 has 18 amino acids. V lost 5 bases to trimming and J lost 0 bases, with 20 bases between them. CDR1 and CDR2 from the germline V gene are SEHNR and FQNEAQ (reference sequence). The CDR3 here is CASSNSLGGTYSGNTIYF. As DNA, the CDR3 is TGTGCCAGCAGCAACTCCCTCGGGGGGACCTACTCTGGAAACACCATATATTTT.

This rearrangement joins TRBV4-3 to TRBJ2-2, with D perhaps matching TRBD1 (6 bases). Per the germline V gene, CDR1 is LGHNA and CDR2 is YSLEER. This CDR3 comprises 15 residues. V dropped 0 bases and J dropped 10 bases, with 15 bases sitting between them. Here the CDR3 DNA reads TGCGCCAGCAGCCAAGATGTCACAGGGCGATCGGAGCTGTTTTTT. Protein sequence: CASSQDVTGRSELFF.

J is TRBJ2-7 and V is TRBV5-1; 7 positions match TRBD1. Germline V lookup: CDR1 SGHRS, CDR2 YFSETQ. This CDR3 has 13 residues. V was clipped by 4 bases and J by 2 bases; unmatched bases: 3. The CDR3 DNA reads TGCGCCAGCAGCCCAGACAGGGCCTACGAGCAGTACTTC. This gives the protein CASSPDRAYEQYF.

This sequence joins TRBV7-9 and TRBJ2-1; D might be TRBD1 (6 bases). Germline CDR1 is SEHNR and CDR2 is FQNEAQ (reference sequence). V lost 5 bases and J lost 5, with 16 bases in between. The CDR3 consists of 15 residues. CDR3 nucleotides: TGTGCCAGCAGCCACCAAGTGGACAGTCACAATGAGCAGTTCTTC. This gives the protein CASSHQVDSHNEQFF. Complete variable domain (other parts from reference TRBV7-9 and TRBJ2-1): DTGVSQNPRHKITKRGQNVTFRCDPISEHNRLYWYRQTLGQGPEFLTYFQNEAQLEKSRLLSDRFSAERPKGSFSTLEIQRTEQGDSAMYLCASSHQVDSHNEQFFGPGTRLTVL.

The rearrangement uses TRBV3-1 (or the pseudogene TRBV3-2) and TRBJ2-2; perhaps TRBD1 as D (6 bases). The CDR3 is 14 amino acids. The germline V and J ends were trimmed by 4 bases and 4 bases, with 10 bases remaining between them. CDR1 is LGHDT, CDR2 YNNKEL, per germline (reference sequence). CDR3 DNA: TGTGCCAGCAGCCCTAACAGGGCCACCGGGGAGCTGTTTTTT. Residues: CASSPNRATGELFF.